Described below is a single T cell receptor (beta chain) sequence and its context. Distinct nucleotide sequences in the sample also encode this CDR3. The CDR3 length is 16 residues. Per the germline V gene, CDR1 is SGHRS and CDR2 is YFSETQ. Trimming cost V 0 bases and J 0 bases; bases outside gene matches: 2. The entry originates in a study of cytomegalovirus exposure and HLA in healthy donors. The primer mix had 60 Vbeta and 13 Jbeta primers. Repertoires were generated with immunoSEQ multiplex PCR, while TCRdb's copy carries only in-frame clones and drops some. Found here are roughly 240,000 clones, around 80% of them singletons; the top ten hold 4.5% to 6%.

The TCR originated in a woman aged 40-49 years in good health and CMV-seropositive. The chain has TRBV5-1 and TRBJ2-1, with TRBD2 matching 8 bases. What was sequenced was PBMCs. The CDR3 coding sequence is TGCGCCAGCAGCTTGGGAACTAGCGGCTCCTACAATGAGCAGTTCTTC. Encoded protein: CASSLGTSGSYNEQFF.